Described below is a single TCR beta chain sequence and its context. Antigen unknown. These data originate in a study of cytomegalovirus exposure and HLA in healthy donors. Study results and caveats: Segments of the TCR beta V type were, in most cases, productive about 87% or about 30% of the time in an earlier analysis. There were some V segments, including TRBV6-2 and TRBV6-3, excluded as indistinguishable. A list of approximately 160 TCR beta chains associated with cytomegalovirus was given. Sequence variants that were highly shared formed a cluster that was likely a sequencing artifact.

The V gene's germline CDR1 is MDHEN and CDR2 SYDVKM. This CDR3 has 19 residues. J gave up 5 bases and V 6 bases, and 19 bases lay outside the gene matches. The primer mix had 60 Vbeta and 13 Jbeta primers. Produced via immunoSEQ multiplex PCR; TCRdb's table is partial and in-frame only. This repertoire shows under 200,000 clones, 65% to 85% found once; its top ten account for roughly 0.75%. The receptor was derived from a young woman in good health and CMV-seronegative. The chain recombines TRBV28 with TRBJ2-3; TRBD2 matches at 11 bases. Sequenced: PBMCs. The CDR3 coding sequence is TGTGCCAGCAGCCGCGACTTTAGCGGGAGGGCATCAGTGAAAGATACGCAGTATTTT. Its protein product is CASSRDFSGRASVKDTQYF.